This TCR beta chain was retrieved from a study of blood T cell repertoires in COVID-19. Under the authors' procedure: Amplification of reference gene primers was used by the study to estimate nucleated cell counts. The table came from immunoSEQ multiplex PCR; TCRdb's copy has only in-frame clones and leaves some out. Clone size and V and J calls were adopted from that table, with D and trimming inferred from the DNA. The table shows around 400,000 clones, with around 87% occurring only once. This clone was seen once. CDR3 length: 16 amino acids. Trimming left V 0 bases short and J 7 bases short, with 19 bases between. Per germline, CDR1 LGHDT and CDR2 YNNKEL (reference sequence).

The chain joins TRBV3-1 (or the pseudogene TRBV3-2) to TRBJ2-7; tentatively, D is TRBD2 (6 bases). The clonotype was recovered from a woman in her sixties with COVID-19, enrolled during active disease. The sample consisted of peripheral blood. This chain's CDR3 is CASSQDRGTTFGEQYF. CDR3 coding DNA: TGTGCCAGCAGCCAAGACCGGGGGACCACCTTTGGGGAGCAGTACTTC.